A selection of T cell receptor beta chains follows, all from one sample in a study of blood T cells in healthy people across ages. TCRdb ran MiXCR on the 5' RACE reads and lists one entry per CDR3 protein. Altogether hundreds of thousands of distinct CDR3 sequences are present, about 53% being singletons, with the ten largest covering 35% to 40%. Material: blood. The receptors originated from a man between 60 and 75 years old in good health. CDR3s include the opening cysteine and the closing phenylalanine or tryptophan. Each record gives: CDR3 DNA, CDR3 protein, clone size, V gene, D gene, J gene. A D gene is named only where the DNA matches it firmly. The size field is filled for only some rows; it gives once, few, many or a size class.

CDR3 DNA: TGTGCCAGCAGTGACCTCCCGGGGAGGACAGGGAGAAAACTGTTTTTT
CDR3 protein: CASSDLPGRTGRKLFF
clone size: .
V gene: TRBV6-2/TRBV6-3
D gene: TRBD1
J gene: TRBJ1-4

CDR3 DNA: TGTGCCAGCAGGATGGACAGGGCGGGCTATGGCTACACCTTC
CDR3 protein: CASRMDRAGYGYTF
clone size: .
V gene: TRBV28
D gene: TRBD1
J gene: TRBJ1-2

CDR3 DNA: TGCGCCAGCAGCTTAAAAGGGGCTTTTAGGGATGAGCAGTACTTC
CDR3 protein: CASSLKGAFRDEQYF
clone size: .
V gene: TRBV5-1
D gene: .
J gene: TRBJ2-5

CDR3 DNA: TGCGCCAGCAGTGACGGGGGAGGCGGTAGCACAGATACGCAGTATTTT
CDR3 protein: CASSDGGGGSTDTQYF
clone size: .
V gene: TRBV10-2
D gene: .
J gene: TRBJ2-3

CDR3 DNA: TGTGCCAGCAGCCTAACGACAGGGGCGGGTAATTCACCCCTCCACTTT
CDR3 protein: CASSLTTGAGNSPLHF
clone size: .
V gene: TRBV3-1
D gene: TRBD1
J gene: TRBJ1-6

CDR3 DNA: TGTGCCAGCAGTTACCAGGCCTCTGGGGCCAACGTCCTGACTTTC
CDR3 protein: CASSYQASGANVLTF
clone size: .
V gene: TRBV6-5
D gene: .
J gene: TRBJ2-6

CDR3 DNA: TGTGCCCGCAGCCCCCGCCGGACGGCTAGCCCCTACAATAAGCAGTTCTTC
CDR3 protein: CARSPRRTASPYNKQFF
clone size: .
V gene: TRBV7-9
D gene: .
J gene: TRBJ2-1

CDR3 DNA: TGCGCCAGCAGCTTGGTTTCTAGCGGTGGGGAGACCCAGTACTTC
CDR3 protein: CASSLVSSGGETQYF
clone size: few
V gene: TRBV5-1
D gene: TRBD2
J gene: TRBJ2-5

CDR3 DNA: TGTGCCGCCGCCCATAGCGGTAGCACAGATACGCAGTATTTT
CDR3 protein: CAAAHSGSTDTQYF
clone size: few
V gene: TRBV12-3/TRBV12-4
D gene: .
J gene: TRBJ2-3

CDR3 DNA: TGCGCCAGCAGCTTGGCGACGGGGGGCCCCACAGATACGCAGTATTTT
CDR3 protein: CASSLATGGPTDTQYF
clone size: .
V gene: TRBV5-1
D gene: .
J gene: TRBJ2-3

CDR3 DNA: TGTGCCAGCAGCCGGGTGGCAGGCGGATACAATGAGCAGTTCTTC
CDR3 protein: CASSRVAGGYNEQFF
clone size: .
V gene: TRBV11-2
D gene: .
J gene: TRBJ2-1

CDR3 DNA: TGTGCCAGCAGCTTAGGAAGCGGGGGTTACAATGAGCAGTTCTTC
CDR3 protein: CASSLGSGGYNEQFF
clone size: few
V gene: TRBV7-2
D gene: TRBD2
J gene: TRBJ2-1

CDR3 DNA: TGTGCCAGCAGTGGGGGGACAGGAGTCTACGAGCAGTACTTC
CDR3 protein: CASSGGTGVYEQYF
clone size: few
V gene: TRBV25-1
D gene: TRBD1
J gene: TRBJ2-7

CDR3 DNA: TGTGCCAGCAGCTTATCATTGGGGGCCCTCAATGGCTACACCTTC
CDR3 protein: CASSLSLGALNGYTF
clone size: once
V gene: TRBV7-2
D gene: .
J gene: TRBJ1-2

CDR3 DNA: TGTGCCAGCATCGGGCCGGGACAGGGGACCTACGAGCAGTACTTC
CDR3 protein: CASIGPGQGTYEQYF
clone size: .
V gene: TRBV9
D gene: TRBD1
J gene: TRBJ2-7

CDR3 DNA: TGTGCCAGCAGCTTAGTCGACTATGGCTACACCTTC
CDR3 protein: CASSLVDYGYTF
clone size: few
V gene: TRBV11-2
D gene: .
J gene: TRBJ1-2

CDR3 DNA: TGTGCCAGCAGCTTAGACAGCTCTCGGGCCAACGTCCTGACTTTC
CDR3 protein: CASSLDSSRANVLTF
clone size: .
V gene: TRBV7-2
D gene: .
J gene: TRBJ2-6

CDR3 DNA: TGTGCCAGCAGTTACAATTCAGTTCTAGAGACCCAGTACTTC
CDR3 protein: CASSYNSVLETQYF
clone size: .
V gene: TRBV6-6
D gene: .
J gene: TRBJ2-5

CDR3 DNA: TGTGCCAGCAGCTTACTACGGATAGCCAAAAACATTCAGTACTTC
CDR3 protein: CASSLLRIAKNIQYF
clone size: few
V gene: TRBV7-2
D gene: .
J gene: TRBJ2-4

CDR3 DNA: TGCGCCAGCAGCTTAAGACAGGGCAGCAATTCACCCCTCCACTTT
CDR3 protein: CASSLRQGSNSPLHF
clone size: .
V gene: TRBV5-1
D gene: TRBD1
J gene: TRBJ1-6

CDR3 DNA: TGTGCCAGCAGTACCGGGACAGGGAACACTGAAGCTTTCTTT
CDR3 protein: CASSTGTGNTEAFF
clone size: .
V gene: TRBV5-1
D gene: TRBD1
J gene: TRBJ1-1

CDR3 DNA: TGTGCCAGCAGGGTAGCGGGGGGCCGTAACAATGAGCAGTTCTTC
CDR3 protein: CASRVAGGRNNEQFF
clone size: .
V gene: TRBV2
D gene: TRBD2
J gene: TRBJ2-1

CDR3 DNA: TGCGCCAGCAGCTTGGATCACAGGGACTACGAGCAGTACTTC
CDR3 protein: CASSLDHRDYEQYF
clone size: .
V gene: TRBV5-1
D gene: .
J gene: TRBJ2-7

CDR3 DNA: TGCGCCAGCAGCTACAGACAAAAGTGGGAGACCCAGTACTTC
CDR3 protein: CASSYRQKWETQYF
clone size: .
V gene: TRBV5-1
D gene: .
J gene: TRBJ2-5

CDR3 DNA: TGTGCCAGCAGCCAAGATCTGGCGGGAAAGACCCAGTACTTC
CDR3 protein: CASSQDLAGKTQYF
clone size: .
V gene: TRBV3-1
D gene: .
J gene: TRBJ2-5

CDR3 DNA: TGTGCCAGCACCCTAGGGCACAACACAGATACGCAGTATTTT
CDR3 protein: CASTLGHNTDTQYF
clone size: few
V gene: TRBV12-3/TRBV12-4
D gene: .
J gene: TRBJ2-3

CDR3 DNA: TGCAGCGGATCGACAGGGGGCGCCGGGAATGAGCAGTTCTTC
CDR3 protein: CSGSTGGAGNEQFF
clone size: .
V gene: TRBV29-1
D gene: TRBD1
J gene: TRBJ2-1

CDR3 DNA: TGCGCCAGCAGCTTGGGGGGCTCTGAAAAACTGTTTTTT
CDR3 protein: CASSLGGSEKLFF
clone size: .
V gene: TRBV5-1
D gene: .
J gene: TRBJ1-4

CDR3 DNA: TGTGCCACCAGCCGCACAGGAGCTTCCTACAATGAGCAGTTCTTC
CDR3 protein: CATSRTGASYNEQFF
clone size: few
V gene: TRBV24-1
D gene: .
J gene: TRBJ2-1

CDR3 DNA: TGTGCCAGTGGACCTCGGGCAGGGTACGCCAAACCGCGGTACTTC
CDR3 protein: CASGPRAGYAKPRYF
clone size: .
V gene: TRBV25-1
D gene: .
J gene: TRBJ2-7

CDR3 DNA: TGTGCCAGCAGTGAAGCGAATTGGCAGGGGTCTAGTGGCTACACCTTC
CDR3 protein: CASSEANWQGSSGYTF
clone size: few
V gene: TRBV2
D gene: .
J gene: TRBJ1-2

CDR3 DNA: TGCGCCAGCAGTGAGTTACAGGGATCGGCAGATACGCAGTATTTT
CDR3 protein: CASSELQGSADTQYF
clone size: .
V gene: TRBV10-2
D gene: .
J gene: TRBJ2-3

CDR3 DNA: TGTGCCAGCAGTTTGATTGGCTCACCCCTCCACTTT
CDR3 protein: CASSLIGSPLHF
clone size: few
V gene: TRBV28
D gene: .
J gene: TRBJ1-6

CDR3 DNA: TGTGCCAGCAGCTTGCCGGGACAGGTACGGTACGGTCCGGAGTTCTTC
CDR3 protein: CASSLPGQVRYGPEFF
clone size: .
V gene: TRBV7-2
D gene: TRBD1
J gene: TRBJ2-1

CDR3 DNA: TGTGCCAGCAGCCAAGATGTGGGACTACTCCAAGAGACCCAGTACTTC
CDR3 protein: CASSQDVGLLQETQYF
clone size: .
V gene: TRBV3-1
D gene: TRBD2
J gene: TRBJ2-5

CDR3 DNA: TGTGCCAGCAGCCAAGGCGGGGGGGGCAAAAACATTCAGTACTTC
CDR3 protein: CASSQGGGGKNIQYF
clone size: few
V gene: TRBV3-1
D gene: TRBD2
J gene: TRBJ2-4

CDR3 DNA: TGTGCCAGCAGTTCCTACGGGGAGGGCTACACCTTC
CDR3 protein: CASSSYGEGYTF
clone size: .
V gene: TRBV27
D gene: .
J gene: TRBJ1-2

CDR3 DNA: TGCAGCGTTGAGGTCAGCAACCAAGAGACCCAGTACTTC
CDR3 protein: CSVEVSNQETQYF
clone size: few
V gene: TRBV29-1
D gene: .
J gene: TRBJ2-5

CDR3 DNA: TGCGCCAGCAGCCAAGATAGGGGTTTGGGACAGAGATATGGCTACACCTTC
CDR3 protein: CASSQDRGLGQRYGYTF
clone size: .
V gene: TRBV4-1
D gene: TRBD1
J gene: TRBJ1-2

CDR3 DNA: TGCAGTGCGTGGAAAGCTAACTATGGCTACACCTTC
CDR3 protein: CSAWKANYGYTF
clone size: .
V gene: TRBV20-1
D gene: .
J gene: TRBJ1-2

CDR3 DNA: TGTGCCATCAGTGGCGCGGGGTACGAGCAGTACTTC
CDR3 protein: CAISGAGYEQYF
clone size: few
V gene: TRBV10-3
D gene: .
J gene: TRBJ2-7

CDR3 DNA: TGTGCCAGCAGTTTAAGGGCCGGGACATGGGGCGGCGAGACCCAGTACTTC
CDR3 protein: CASSLRAGTWGGETQYF
clone size: .
V gene: TRBV28
D gene: .
J gene: TRBJ2-5

CDR3 DNA: TGTGCCAGCAGCCAAGAGGGGGGCGATCTGGCTGAAGCTTTCTTT
CDR3 protein: CASSQEGGDLAEAFF
clone size: .
V gene: TRBV3-1
D gene: .
J gene: TRBJ1-1

CDR3 DNA: TGCGCCAGCAGTGATCTGGCGGGGGCGAGAGATACGCAGTATTTT
CDR3 protein: CASSDLAGARDTQYF
clone size: .
V gene: TRBV10-1
D gene: .
J gene: TRBJ2-3

CDR3 DNA: TGCGCCAGCAGCTTAACAGGGGTCCTGGAGACCCAGTACTTC
CDR3 protein: CASSLTGVLETQYF
clone size: .
V gene: TRBV5-1
D gene: TRBD1
J gene: TRBJ2-5

CDR3 DNA: TGTGCCAGCGGGGAGACTAGCGGAGGACCCTACGAGCAGTACTTC
CDR3 protein: CASGETSGGPYEQYF
clone size: .
V gene: TRBV6-2/TRBV6-3
D gene: TRBD2
J gene: TRBJ2-7

CDR3 DNA: TGCAGTGCTAGGCAACAGGAGGCCTCCCAGGAGACCCAGTACTTC
CDR3 protein: CSARQQEASQETQYF
clone size: .
V gene: TRBV20-1
D gene: .
J gene: TRBJ2-5

CDR3 DNA: TGTGCCAGCAGTTTCGGCGGGGACAGGGTCACCTACGAGCAGTACTTC
CDR3 protein: CASSFGGDRVTYEQYF
clone size: .
V gene: TRBV6-2/TRBV6-3
D gene: TRBD1
J gene: TRBJ2-7

CDR3 DNA: TGTGCCAGCAGCAAACGGGGAGTTCAGATATTCACCGGGGAGCTGTTTTTT
CDR3 protein: CASSKRGVQIFTGELFF
clone size: .
V gene: TRBV21-1
D gene: .
J gene: TRBJ2-2

CDR3 DNA: TGCAGTGCTTATAACTATGGCTACACCTTC
CDR3 protein: CSAYNYGYTF
clone size: few
V gene: TRBV20-1
D gene: .
J gene: TRBJ1-2

CDR3 DNA: TGCGCCAGCAGCTTGTCCGGGGTCCCTCTCTCTGGGGCCAACGTCCTGACTTTC
CDR3 protein: CASSLSGVPLSGANVLTF
clone size: .
V gene: TRBV5-1
D gene: .
J gene: TRBJ2-6

CDR3 DNA: TGTGCCAGCAGCCCCAGTTGGGGGAGTGGCTACACCTTC
CDR3 protein: CASSPSWGSGYTF
clone size: .
V gene: TRBV6-6
D gene: .
J gene: TRBJ1-2

CDR3 DNA: TGCGCCAGCAGCTGGGGAGCGGGGGGTACCTACAATGAGCAGTTCTTC
CDR3 protein: CASSWGAGGTYNEQFF
clone size: .
V gene: TRBV5-1
D gene: TRBD2
J gene: TRBJ2-1

CDR3 DNA: TGTGCCAGCAGCCGGGGACAGGGGGCATTTGTAGGGGGCTACACCTTC
CDR3 protein: CASSRGQGAFVGGYTF
clone size: .
V gene: TRBV4-2
D gene: TRBD1
J gene: TRBJ1-2

CDR3 DNA: TGCAGCACTTCCTCCGGGACAGGGGCAAATGAGCAGTTCTTC
CDR3 protein: CSTSSGTGANEQFF
clone size: .
V gene: TRBV29-1
D gene: TRBD1
J gene: TRBJ2-1

CDR3 DNA: TGTGCCAGCAGTTTAAAGGTGGCCAGCGGCGGATCCTACGAGCAGTACTTC
CDR3 protein: CASSLKVASGGSYEQYF
clone size: .
V gene: TRBV12-3/TRBV12-4
D gene: .
J gene: TRBJ2-7

CDR3 DNA: TGCGCCAGCAGCTTGGGACAGGGGAGTAATTCACCCCTCCACTTT
CDR3 protein: CASSLGQGSNSPLHF
clone size: few
V gene: TRBV5-1
D gene: TRBD1
J gene: TRBJ1-6

CDR3 DNA: TGCGCCTCGTTTCCCGGGACAGGGGGCCCGGAGGACACTGAAGCTTTCTTT
CDR3 protein: CASFPGTGGPEDTEAFF
clone size: .
V gene: TRBV5-1
D gene: TRBD1
J gene: TRBJ1-1

CDR3 DNA: TGCGCCAGCAGCTGGGACCAGAGAGAGCAGTACTTC
CDR3 protein: CASSWDQREQYF
clone size: .
V gene: TRBV5-1
D gene: .
J gene: TRBJ2-4

CDR3 DNA: TGTGCCAGCAGCTTGTGGAGACAACTAAATCAGCCCCAGCATTTT
CDR3 protein: CASSLWRQLNQPQHF
clone size: .
V gene: TRBV5-6
D gene: .
J gene: TRBJ1-5